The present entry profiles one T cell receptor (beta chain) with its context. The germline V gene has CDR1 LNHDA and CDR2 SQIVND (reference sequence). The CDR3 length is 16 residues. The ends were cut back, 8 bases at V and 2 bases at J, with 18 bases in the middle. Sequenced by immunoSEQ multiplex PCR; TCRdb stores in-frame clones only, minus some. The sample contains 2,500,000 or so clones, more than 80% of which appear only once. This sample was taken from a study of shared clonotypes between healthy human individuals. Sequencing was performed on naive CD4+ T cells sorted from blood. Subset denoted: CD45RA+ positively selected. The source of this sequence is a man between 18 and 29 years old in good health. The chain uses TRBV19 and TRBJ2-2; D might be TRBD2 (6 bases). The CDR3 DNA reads TGTGCCAGTGGAGAGATTGGGAGGCTTAACACCGGGGAGCTGTTTTTT. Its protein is CASGEIGRLNTGELFF.